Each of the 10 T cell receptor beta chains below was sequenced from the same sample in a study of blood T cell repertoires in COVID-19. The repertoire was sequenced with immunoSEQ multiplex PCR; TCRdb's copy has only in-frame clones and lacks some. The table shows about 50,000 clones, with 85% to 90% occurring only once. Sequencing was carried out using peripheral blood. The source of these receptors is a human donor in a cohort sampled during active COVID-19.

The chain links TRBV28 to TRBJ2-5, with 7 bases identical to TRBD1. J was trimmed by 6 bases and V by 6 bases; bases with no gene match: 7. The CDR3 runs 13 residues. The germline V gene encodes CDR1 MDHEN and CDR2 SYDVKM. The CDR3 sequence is CASRPQGQQTQYF. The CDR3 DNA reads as TGTGCCAGCAGACCACAGGGGCAGCAGACCCAGTACTTC.

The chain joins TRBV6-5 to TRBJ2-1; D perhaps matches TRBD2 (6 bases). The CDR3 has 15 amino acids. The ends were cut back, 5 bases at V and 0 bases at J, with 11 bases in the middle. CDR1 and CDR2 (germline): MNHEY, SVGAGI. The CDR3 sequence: CASSTSGSSYNEQFF. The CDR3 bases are TGTGCCAGCAGTACTTCCGGGAGCTCCTACAATGAGCAGTTCTTC.

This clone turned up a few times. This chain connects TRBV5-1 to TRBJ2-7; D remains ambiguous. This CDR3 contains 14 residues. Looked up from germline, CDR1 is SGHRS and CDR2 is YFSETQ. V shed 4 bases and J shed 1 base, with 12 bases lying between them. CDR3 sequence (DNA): TGCGCCAGCAGCCCCTGGGCCCTGTCCTACGAGCAGTACTTC. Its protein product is CASSPWALSYEQYF.

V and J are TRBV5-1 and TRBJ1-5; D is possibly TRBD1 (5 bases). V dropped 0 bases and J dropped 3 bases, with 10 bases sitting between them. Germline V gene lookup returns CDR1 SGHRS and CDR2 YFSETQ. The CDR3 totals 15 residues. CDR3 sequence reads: CASSLVPGPNQPQHF. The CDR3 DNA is TGCGCCAGCAGCTTGGTCCCAGGGCCCAATCAGCCCCAGCATTTT.

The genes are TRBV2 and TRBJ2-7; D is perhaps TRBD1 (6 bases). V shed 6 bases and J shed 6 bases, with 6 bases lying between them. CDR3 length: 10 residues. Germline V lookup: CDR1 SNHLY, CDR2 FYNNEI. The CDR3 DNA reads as TGTGCCAGCAGCAGGGGCGAGCAGTACGTC. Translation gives CASSRGEQYV.

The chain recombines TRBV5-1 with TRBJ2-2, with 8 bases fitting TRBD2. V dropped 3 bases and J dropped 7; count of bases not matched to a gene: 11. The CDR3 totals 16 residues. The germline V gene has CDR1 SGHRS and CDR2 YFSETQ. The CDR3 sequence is CASSSHTGLAGGELFF. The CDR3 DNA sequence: TGCGCCAGCAGCTCCCATACAGGACTAGCCGGCGGGGAGCTGTTTTTT.

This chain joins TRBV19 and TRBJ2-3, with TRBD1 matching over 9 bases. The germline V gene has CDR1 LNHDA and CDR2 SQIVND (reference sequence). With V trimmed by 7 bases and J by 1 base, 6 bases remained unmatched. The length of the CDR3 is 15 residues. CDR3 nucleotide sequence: TGTGCCAGTACCCCGGGGGACAGGGGCACAGATACGCAGTATTTT. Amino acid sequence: CASTPGDRGTDTQYF.

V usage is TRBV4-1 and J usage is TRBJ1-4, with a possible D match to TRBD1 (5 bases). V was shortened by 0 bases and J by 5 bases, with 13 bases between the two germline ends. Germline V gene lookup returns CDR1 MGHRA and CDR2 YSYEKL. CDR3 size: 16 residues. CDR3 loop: CASSQDWAAGNEKLFF. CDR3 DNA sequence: TGCGCCAGCAGCCAAGATTGGGCAGCAGGGAATGAAAAACTGTTTTTT.

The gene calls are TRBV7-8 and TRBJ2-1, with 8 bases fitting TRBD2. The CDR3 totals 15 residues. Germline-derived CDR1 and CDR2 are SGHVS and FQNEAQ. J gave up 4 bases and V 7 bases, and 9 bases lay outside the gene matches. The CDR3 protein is CASTLVSGGYNEQFF. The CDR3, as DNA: TGTGCCAGCACCCTCGTGTCGGGGGGGTACAATGAGCAGTTCTTC.

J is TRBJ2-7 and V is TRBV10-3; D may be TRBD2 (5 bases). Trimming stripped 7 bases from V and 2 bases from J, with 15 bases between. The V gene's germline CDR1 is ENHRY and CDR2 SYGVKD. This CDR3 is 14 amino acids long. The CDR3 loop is CAIKRTAETYEQYV. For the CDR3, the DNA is TGTGCCATCAAGAGGACTGCTGAAACCTACGAGCAGTACGTC.